One T cell receptor (beta chain) is described in this entry. Its antigen remains unidentified. Only in-frame clones appear in the TCRdb table, and some are missing; sequencing was by immunoSEQ multiplex PCR. The data hold 250,000 to 350,000 clones, with around 77% observed a single time. This sample stems from a study of cytotoxic CD8 clonotypes in ibrutinib-treated CLL. Study-level results: Clonality (at baseline) was higher than in age-matched healthy donors and tracked circulating CD8+ T-cell counts.

This CDR3 contains 13 residues. CDR1 and CDR2 (germline): ENHRY, SYGVKD. V dropped 3 bases and J dropped 9; count of bases not matched to a gene: 2. Cryopreserved PBMCs yielded about 2 micrograms of genomic DNA for TCR beta libraries. This TCR came from a human donor with chronic lymphocytic leukemia. The material sequenced was PBMCs, taken at disease progression, from a patient treated with ibrutinib. The V and J genes are TRBV10-3 and TRBJ1-6; 7 bases are a match to TRBD1. CDR3 nucleotides: TGTGCCATCAGTGATGGACAGGCTTCACCCCTCCACTTT. It specifies CAISDGQASPLHF.